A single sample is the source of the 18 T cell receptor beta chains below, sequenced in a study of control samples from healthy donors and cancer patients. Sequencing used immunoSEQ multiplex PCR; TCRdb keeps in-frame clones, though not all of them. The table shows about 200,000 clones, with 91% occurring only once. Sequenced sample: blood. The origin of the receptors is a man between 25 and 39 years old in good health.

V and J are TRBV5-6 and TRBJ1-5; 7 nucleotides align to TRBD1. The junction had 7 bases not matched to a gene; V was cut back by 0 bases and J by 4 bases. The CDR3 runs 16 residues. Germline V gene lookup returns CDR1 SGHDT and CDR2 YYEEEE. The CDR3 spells CASSLGGQLGNQPQHF. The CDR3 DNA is TGTGCCAGCAGCTTGGGGGGACAGCTGGGGAATCAGCCCCAGCATTTT. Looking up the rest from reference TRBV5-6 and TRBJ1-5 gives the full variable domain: DAGVTQSPTHLIKTRGQQVTLRCSPKSGHDTVSWYQQALGQGPQFIFQYYEEEERQRGNFPDRFSGHQFPNYSSELNVNALLLGDSALYLCASSLGGQLGNQPQHFGDGTRLSIL.

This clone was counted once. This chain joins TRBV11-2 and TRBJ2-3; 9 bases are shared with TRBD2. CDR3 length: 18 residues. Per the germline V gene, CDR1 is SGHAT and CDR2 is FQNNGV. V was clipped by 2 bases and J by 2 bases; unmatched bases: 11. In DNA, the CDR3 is TGTGCCAGCAGCTTACAACGCATTCGGGGACTAGCCACAGATACGCAGTATTTT. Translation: CASSLQRIRGLATDTQYF.

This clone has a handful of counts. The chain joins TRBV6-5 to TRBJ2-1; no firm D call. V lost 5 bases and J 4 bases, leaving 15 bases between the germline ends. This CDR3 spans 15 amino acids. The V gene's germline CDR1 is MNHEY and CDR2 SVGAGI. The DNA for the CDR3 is TGTGCCAGCAGTCCCGACCGTGACGGGTACAATGAGCAGTTCTTC. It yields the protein CASSPDRDGYNEQFF.

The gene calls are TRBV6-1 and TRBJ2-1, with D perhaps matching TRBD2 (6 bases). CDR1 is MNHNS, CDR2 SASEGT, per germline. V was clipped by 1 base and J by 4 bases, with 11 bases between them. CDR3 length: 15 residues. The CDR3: CASSEGGREYNEQFF. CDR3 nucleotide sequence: TGTGCCAGCAGTGAAGGGGGACGGGAGTACAATGAGCAGTTCTTC.

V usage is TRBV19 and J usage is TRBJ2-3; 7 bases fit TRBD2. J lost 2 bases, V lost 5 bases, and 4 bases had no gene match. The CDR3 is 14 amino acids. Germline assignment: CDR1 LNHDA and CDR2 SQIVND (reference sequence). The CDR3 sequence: CASSERDYTDTQYF. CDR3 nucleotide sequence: TGTGCCAGTAGTGAGCGGGACTACACAGATACGCAGTATTTT.

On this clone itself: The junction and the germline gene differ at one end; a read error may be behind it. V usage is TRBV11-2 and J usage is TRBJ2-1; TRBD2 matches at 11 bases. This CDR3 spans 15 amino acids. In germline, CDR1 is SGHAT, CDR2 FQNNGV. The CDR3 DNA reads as TGTGCCAGCAGGTTAGCGGGGGGGCCTTATAATGAGCAGTTCTTC. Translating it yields CASRLAGGPYNEQFF.

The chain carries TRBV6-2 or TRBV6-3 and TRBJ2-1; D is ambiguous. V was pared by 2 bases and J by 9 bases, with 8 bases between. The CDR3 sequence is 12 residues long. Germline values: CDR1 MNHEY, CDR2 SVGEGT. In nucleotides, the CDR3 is TGTGCCAGCAGTTACCTCCCTTCTGAGCAGTTCTTC. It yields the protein CASSYLPSEQFF.

CDR3 in amino acids: CAWSYDSFNSPLHF. The CDR3 DNA reads TGTGCCTGGAGTTATGATTCTTTTAATTCACCCCTCCACTTT. The rearrangement links TRBV30 to TRBJ1-6; D unclear. V was trimmed by 2 bases and J by 6 bases, leaving 11 bases between them. Germline V gene sequence: CDR1 GTSNPN, CDR2 SVGIG (reference sequence). This CDR3 has 14 residues.

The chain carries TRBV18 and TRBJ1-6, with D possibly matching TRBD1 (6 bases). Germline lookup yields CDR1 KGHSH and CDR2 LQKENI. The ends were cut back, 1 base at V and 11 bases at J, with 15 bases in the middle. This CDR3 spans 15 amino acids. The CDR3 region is CASSPLTGAPAPLHF. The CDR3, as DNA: TGTGCCAGCTCACCACTGACGGGGGCCCCCGCACCCCTCCACTTT.

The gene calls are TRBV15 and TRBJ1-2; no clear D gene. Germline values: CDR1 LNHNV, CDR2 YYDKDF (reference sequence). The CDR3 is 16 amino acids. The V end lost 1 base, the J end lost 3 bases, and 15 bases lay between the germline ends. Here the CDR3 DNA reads TGTGCCACCAGCAGAGGCGTTGTGGGGTCCTACTATGGCTACACCTTC. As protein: CATSRGVVGSYYGYTF.

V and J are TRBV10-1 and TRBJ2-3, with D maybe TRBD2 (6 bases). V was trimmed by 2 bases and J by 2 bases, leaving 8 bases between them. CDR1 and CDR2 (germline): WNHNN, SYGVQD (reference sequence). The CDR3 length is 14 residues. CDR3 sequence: CASSEAGPTDTQYF. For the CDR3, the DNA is TGCGCCAGCAGTGAGGCGGGACCCACAGATACGCAGTATTTT.

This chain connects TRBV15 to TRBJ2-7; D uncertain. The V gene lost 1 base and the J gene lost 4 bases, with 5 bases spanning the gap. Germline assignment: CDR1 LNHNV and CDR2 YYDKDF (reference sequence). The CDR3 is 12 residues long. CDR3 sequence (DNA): TGTGCCACCAGCAGAGGTCCATACGAGCAGTACTTC. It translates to CATSRGPYEQYF.

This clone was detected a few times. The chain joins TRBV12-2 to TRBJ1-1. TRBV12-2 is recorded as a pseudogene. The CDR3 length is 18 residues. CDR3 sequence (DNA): TGTGCAAGTCGCTTAGGGCGGTCAGTGGGAGGGGCGAACACTGAAGCTTTCTTT. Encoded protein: CASRLGRSVGGANTEAFF.

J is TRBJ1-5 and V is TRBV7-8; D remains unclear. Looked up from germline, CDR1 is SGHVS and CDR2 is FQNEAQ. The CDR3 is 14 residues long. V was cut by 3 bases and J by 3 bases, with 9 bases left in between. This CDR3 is CASSFSEFNQPQHF. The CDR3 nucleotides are TGTGCCAGCAGCTTTTCAGAGTTCAATCAGCCCCAGCATTTT.

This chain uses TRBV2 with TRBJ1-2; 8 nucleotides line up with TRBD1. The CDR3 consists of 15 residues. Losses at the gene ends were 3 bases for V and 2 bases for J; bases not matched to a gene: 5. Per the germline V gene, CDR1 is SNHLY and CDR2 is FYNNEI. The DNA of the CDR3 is TGTGCCAGCAGTGAGAGGACAGGGACCAACTATGGCTACACCTTC. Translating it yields CASSERTGTNYGYTF. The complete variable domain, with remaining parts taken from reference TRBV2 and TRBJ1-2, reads EPEVTQTPSHQVTQMGQEVILRCVPISNHLYFYWYRQILGQKVEFLVSFYNNEISEKSEIFDDQFSVERPDGSNFTLKIRSTKLEDSAMYFCASSERTGTNYGYTFGSGTRLTVV.

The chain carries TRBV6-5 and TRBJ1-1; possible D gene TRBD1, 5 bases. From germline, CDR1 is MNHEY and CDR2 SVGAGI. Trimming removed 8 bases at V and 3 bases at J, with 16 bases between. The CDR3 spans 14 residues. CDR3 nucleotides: TGTGCCAGCGGAAGACTTTGGGGGGACACTGAAGCTTTCTTT. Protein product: CASGRLWGDTEAFF.

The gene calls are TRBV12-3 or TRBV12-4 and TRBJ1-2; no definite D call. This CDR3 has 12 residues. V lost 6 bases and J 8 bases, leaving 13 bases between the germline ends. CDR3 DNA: TGTGCCAGCAGCGTCGGTGGGGAGGGCTACACCTTC. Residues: CASSVGGEGYTF.

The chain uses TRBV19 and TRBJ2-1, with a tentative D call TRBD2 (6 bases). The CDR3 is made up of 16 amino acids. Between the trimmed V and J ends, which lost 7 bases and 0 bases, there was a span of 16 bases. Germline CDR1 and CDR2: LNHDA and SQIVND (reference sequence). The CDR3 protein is CASTLSGTYSYNEQFF. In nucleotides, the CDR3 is TGTGCCAGTACCCTTTCCGGGACTTACTCCTACAATGAGCAGTTCTTC.